Following are 8 T cell receptor beta chains from one sample sequenced in a study of naive and memory T cell subsets (dated by TCRdb to about 2017). On the study overall, not on this receptor specifically: Naive repertoires, especially CD8, contained a few larger clonotypes, possibly memory cells re-expressing CD45RA.

The antigens of these receptors remain unknown. The library relied on UMI-ligation and nested PCR. TCRdb shows the sequencer as Illumina MiSeq. An equimolar mix of two oligonucleotides covering both TRBC1 and TRBC2 was used as the beta constant-region primer. The ligated cDNA went through four rounds of PCR with nested alpha and beta constant-region primers together with the SP2 primer. The raw public reads went through TCRdb reprocessing: fastp at Q25, MiXCR clone calling, in-frame beta chains kept. Here each entry gathers all rows of one CDR3 protein and keeps the most common genes and DNA. Counted in this sample were about 90,000 distinct CDR3 sequences; roughly 12% of them appeared once. The ten biggest clones cover just over 0.13% of the sample. The sample comprised naive CD4+ T cells from blood. Explained via the paper, the cell subset or site label denotes: naive T cells, CD45RA high CD27+. These receptor sequences come from a human donor in good health.

The table lists this clonotype with many counts. The CDR3 sequence is CASSDQPGDTQYF. In nucleotides, the CDR3 is TGTGCCAGCAGTGACCAACCCGGGGATACGCAGTATTTT. The rearrangement joins TRBV6-4 to TRBJ2-3; D is undetermined. Germline V lookup: CDR1 MRHNA, CDR2 SNTAGT. The V and J ends lost 2 bases and 6 bases respectively, with 9 bases between them. This CDR3 comprises 13 residues.

This clonotype was counted only a few times. The chain has TRBV5-1 and TRBJ2-5; 13 positions agree with TRBD2. Germline values: CDR1 SGHRS, CDR2 YFSETQ. The junction had 4 bases not matched to a gene; V was cut back by 4 bases and J by 1 base. The CDR3 runs to 16 residues. The CDR3 coding sequence is TGCGCCAGCAGCCCGGGACTAGCGGGGCTCCAAGAGACCCAGTACTTC. This sequence encodes CASSPGLAGLQETQYF.

This clonotype was seen at least ten times. V gene TRBV7-3 combines with J gene TRBJ2-3; D possibly corresponds to TRBD1 (5 bases). CDR1 is SGHTA and CDR2 is FQGTGA in the germline V gene. The length of the CDR3 is 13 residues. Trimming took 6 bases from V and 5 from J, leaving 12 bases between them. The CDR3 protein is CASSKGVRDTQYF. In DNA form, the CDR3 reads TGTGCCAGCAGTAAAGGGGTGAGAGATACGCAGTATTTT.

This clonotype was found many times. The rearrangement joins TRBV5-6 to TRBJ2-2; 7 bases are a match to TRBD2. Germline assignment: CDR1 SGHDT and CDR2 YYEEEE. The CDR3 runs 15 residues. The V and J ends lost 2 bases and 4 bases, in that order; junction bases with no gene match: 5. Here the CDR3 DNA reads TGTGCCAGCAGCTTTGTCGGGGGGAGCACCGGGGAGCTGTTTTTT. Translated: CASSFVGGSTGELFF.

This clonotype was observed a handful of times. The chain recombines TRBV4-3 with TRBJ2-7; D not resolved. Trimming stripped 0 bases from V and 0 bases from J, with 12 bases between. Germline assignment: CDR1 LGHNA and CDR2 YSLEER. There are 16 residues in the CDR3. For the CDR3, the DNA is TGCGCCAGCAGCCAAGAAATCGCAGTCTCCTCCTACGAGCAGTACTTC. Amino acid sequence: CASSQEIAVSSYEQYF.

This rearrangement joins TRBV24-1 to TRBJ2-1; tentatively, D is TRBD1 (5 bases). Trimming removed 7 bases from V and 3 bases from J, with 9 bases in between. This CDR3 contains 13 residues. Per the germline V gene, CDR1 is KGHDR and CDR2 is SFDVKD. CDR3 loop: CATRADSYNEQFF. The CDR3 coding sequence is TGTGCCACCAGGGCAGACAGCTACAATGAGCAGTTCTTC.

This clonotype was observed at least ten times. The rearrangement joins TRBV5-6 to TRBJ2-1; 8 bases align to TRBD2. The germline V gene encodes CDR1 SGHDT and CDR2 YYEEEE. Trimming at V came to 5 bases and at J to 9 bases, leaving 10 bases not matched to a gene. This CDR3 has 14 residues. The chain's CDR3 is CASRAGTREFEQFF. CDR3 nucleotide sequence: TGTGCCAGCAGAGCCGGGACTAGAGAGTTTGAGCAGTTCTTC.

This clonotype has a handful of counts. This chain uses TRBV28 with TRBJ2-1; TRBD2 aligns across 14 bases. Germline loops: CDR1 MDHEN, CDR2 SYDVKM. With 3 bases clipped from V and 7 bases from J, the junction kept 5 bases outside the gene matches. This CDR3 has 16 residues. The CDR3 nucleotides are TGTGCCAGCAGTTTCGGGACTAGCGGGGGAGTAAATGAGCAGTTCTTC. Amino acid sequence: CASSFGTSGGVNEQFF.